This record concerns one TCR beta chain sequence. The data stem from a study of Ad26.COV2.S vaccination and SARS-CoV-2 variants. For the study at large: Donor was in the COV1001 Ad26.COV2.S trial arm.

The CDR3 runs 14 residues. Germline-derived CDR1 and CDR2 are MRHNA and SNTAGT. Trimming took 5 bases from V and 1 from J, leaving 11 bases between them. Documented treatment: 19 received Ad26.COV2.S at low or high dose, single or two shots; several received placebo; per-sample allocation not given. At day 63 after the first vaccine or placebo injection, samples were drawn. The protocol was immunoSEQ multiplex PCR, while the TCRdb copy is restricted to in-frame clones and leaves out a portion. The table lists about 400,000 clones, around 91% of them singletons. Sequences were derived from peripheral blood, sampled in a trial of Ad26.COV2.S vaccine versus placebo. The sequence derives from a person aged 18-60 years who received the Ad26.COV2.S COVID-19 vaccine or a placebo. The chain couples TRBV6-4 to TRBJ1-1; no reliable D call. CDR3 residues: CASSPSPGNTEAFF. CDR3 in DNA: TGTGCCAGCAGTCCAAGCCCGGGGAACACTGAAGCTTTCTTT.